The clone carrying this T cell receptor beta chain has a handful of counts. Its antigen is undetermined. This sample stems from a study of T cell responses to AZD1222 COVID-19 vaccine. Whole-study results and caveats: Once two AZD1222 doses were given, Spike-specific TCR breadth and depth went up. Among vaccine-associated CD4 TCRs, coverage spanned spike, with dominance at 160-218 and 743-854. Possibly, clonal diversity was underestimated; donors were largely white British and included more females.

Measured with immunoSEQ multiplex PCR; TCRdb has only the in-frame clones, and not every one. The profile shows 80,000 to 100,000 clones, approximately 86% of them singletons. The source is an adult in good health. This material consisted of peripheral blood, taken on day 0 of MenACWY control vaccination.

CDR3 DNA: TGTGCCAGCAGCCAAGGTGACACATTCAATCAGCCCCAGCATTTT. Its translation is CASSQGDTFNQPQHF. The V call is TRBV3-1 (or the pseudogene TRBV3-2), the J call TRBJ1-5; D ambiguous. This CDR3 region has 15 residues. V lost 1 base and J lost 3, with 10 bases in between. Germline CDR1 reads LGHDT; CDR2 reads YNNKEL (reference sequence).